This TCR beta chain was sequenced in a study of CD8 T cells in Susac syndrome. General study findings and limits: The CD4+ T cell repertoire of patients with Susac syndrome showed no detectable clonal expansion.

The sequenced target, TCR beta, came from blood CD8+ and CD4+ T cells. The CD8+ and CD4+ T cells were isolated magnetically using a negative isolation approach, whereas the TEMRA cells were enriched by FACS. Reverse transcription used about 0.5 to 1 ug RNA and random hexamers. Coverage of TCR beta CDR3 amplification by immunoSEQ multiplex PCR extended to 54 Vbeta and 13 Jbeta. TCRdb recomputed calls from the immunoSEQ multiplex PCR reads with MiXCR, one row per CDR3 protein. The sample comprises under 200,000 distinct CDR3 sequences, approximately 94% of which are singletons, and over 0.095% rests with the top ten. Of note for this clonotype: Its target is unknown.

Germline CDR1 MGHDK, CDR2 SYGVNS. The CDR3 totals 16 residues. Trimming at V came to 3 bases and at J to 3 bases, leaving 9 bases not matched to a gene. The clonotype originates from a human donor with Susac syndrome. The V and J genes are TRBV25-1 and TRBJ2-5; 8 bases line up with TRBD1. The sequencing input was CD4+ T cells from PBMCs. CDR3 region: CASSESRTGNKETQYF. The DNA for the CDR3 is TGTGCCAGCAGTGAGAGTCGGACAGGGAATAAAGAGACCCAGTACTTC.